The clone carrying this T cell receptor beta chain was counted many times. The antigen is unknown. Amplified TCR beta CDR3 regions came from RNA transcripts. The study used the HTBI primer set for a first-round RT-PCR of the TCR CDR3. TCRdb reprocessed the multiplex PCR reads with MiXCR, giving one entry per CDR3 protein. The table includes more than 300,000 distinct CDR3 sequences, approximately 17% detected once. Germline CDR1 and CDR2: SGHAT and FQNNGV. The ends were cut back, 0 bases at V and 10 bases at J, with 12 bases in the middle. The length of the CDR3 is 14 residues. The sample belongs to a study of T cells in Graves' hyperthyroidism and ophthalmopathy. The study's findings and limits: Ophthalmopathy, which appeared later, was predicted by the model a median approximately six months before onset.

This TCR came from a woman in her 30s with Graves' hyperthyroidism that later progressed to Graves' ophthalmopathy. The V call is TRBV11-2, the J call TRBJ1-4; D might be TRBD1 (6 bases). Specimen: blood. For the CDR3, the DNA is TGTGCCAGCAGCTTAGACAGGGGCGGCGGAAAACTGTTTTTT. It yields the protein CASSLDRGGGKLFF.